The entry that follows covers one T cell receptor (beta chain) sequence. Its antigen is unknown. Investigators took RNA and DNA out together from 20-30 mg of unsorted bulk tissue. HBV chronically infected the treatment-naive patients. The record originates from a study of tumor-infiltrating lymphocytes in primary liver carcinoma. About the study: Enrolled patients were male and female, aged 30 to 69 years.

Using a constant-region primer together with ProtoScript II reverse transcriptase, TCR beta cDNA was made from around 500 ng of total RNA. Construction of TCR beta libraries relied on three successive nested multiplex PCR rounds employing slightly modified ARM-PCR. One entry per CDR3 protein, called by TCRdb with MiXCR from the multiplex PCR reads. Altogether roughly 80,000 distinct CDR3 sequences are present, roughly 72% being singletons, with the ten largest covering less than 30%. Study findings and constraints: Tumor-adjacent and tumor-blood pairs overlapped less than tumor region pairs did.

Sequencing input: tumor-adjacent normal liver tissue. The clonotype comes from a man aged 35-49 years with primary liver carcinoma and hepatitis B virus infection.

CDR3 sequence reads: CAISAQMHGAKNIQYF. The CDR3, as DNA: TGTGCCATCAGTGCTCAGATGCATGGTGCCAAAAACATTCAGTACTTC. The gene calls are TRBV10-3 and TRBJ2-4; D ambiguous. Germline lookup yields CDR1 ENHRY and CDR2 SYGVKD. The V gene lost 4 bases and the J gene lost 1 base, with 14 bases spanning the gap. This CDR3 region has 16 residues.